This TCR beta chain was captured by sequencing in a study of tumor and adjacent non-tumor tissue in lung cancer. A modified ARM-PCR protocol with three rounds of nested PCR amplified TCRbeta. TCRdb passed the multiplex PCR reads through MiXCR, listing each CDR3 protein once. Here the sample spans around 50,000 distinct CDR3 sequences, less than 70% being singletons. Germline CDR1 reads SGHRS; CDR2 reads YFSETQ. With 6 bases removed from V and 12 bases from J, the gap between germline ends came to 24 bases. The CDR3 loop spans 14 amino acids. The template was RNA from unsorted bulk tissue. More than 3 cm separated this lung sample from the edge of the tumor.

This TCR was sampled from a woman aged 70-85 years with non-small cell lung cancer. Sequencing was performed on distant non-tumor lung tissue. The chain joins TRBV5-1 to TRBJ1-2, with D possibly being TRBD1 (6 bases). The chain's CDR3 is CASMISLDSYCNTF. The CDR3 region has the DNA TGCGCCAGCATGATATCTCTGGACAGCTATTGCAACACCTTC.